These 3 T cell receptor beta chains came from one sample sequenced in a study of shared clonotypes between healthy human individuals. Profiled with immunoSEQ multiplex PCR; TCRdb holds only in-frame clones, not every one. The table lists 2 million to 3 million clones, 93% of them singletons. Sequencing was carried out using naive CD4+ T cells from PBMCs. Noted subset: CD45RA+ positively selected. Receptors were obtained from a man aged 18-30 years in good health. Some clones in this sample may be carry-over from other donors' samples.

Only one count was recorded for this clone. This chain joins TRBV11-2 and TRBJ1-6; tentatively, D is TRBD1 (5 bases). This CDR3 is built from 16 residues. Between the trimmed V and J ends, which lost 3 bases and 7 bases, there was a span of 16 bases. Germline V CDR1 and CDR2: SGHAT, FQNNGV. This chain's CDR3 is CASSFSRTYGNSPLHF. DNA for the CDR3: TGTGCCAGCAGCTTTTCCAGGACATATGGCAATTCACCCCTCCACTTT.

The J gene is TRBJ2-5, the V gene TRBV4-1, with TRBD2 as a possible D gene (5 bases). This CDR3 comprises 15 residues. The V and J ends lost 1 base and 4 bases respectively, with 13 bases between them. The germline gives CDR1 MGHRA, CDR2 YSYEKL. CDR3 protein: CASSQAGLSRETQYF. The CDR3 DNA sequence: TGCGCCAGCAGCCAAGCCGGACTGTCCCGAGAGACCCAGTACTTC.

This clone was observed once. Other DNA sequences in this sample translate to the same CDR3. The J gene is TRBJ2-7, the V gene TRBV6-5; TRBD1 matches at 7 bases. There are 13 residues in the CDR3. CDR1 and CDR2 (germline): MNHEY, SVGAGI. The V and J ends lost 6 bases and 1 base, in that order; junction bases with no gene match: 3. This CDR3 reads CASRTGNSYEQYF. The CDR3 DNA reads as TGTGCCAGCAGGACAGGGAATTCCTACGAGCAGTACTTC.